This T cell receptor (beta chain) originates from a study of beta chain features in type 1 diabetes. The CDR3 covers 16 residues. V gave up 1 base and J gave up 2 bases, with 13 bases separating them. Germline V lookup: CDR1 SGHDN, CDR2 FVKESK. This clone appeared many times. Its target is not known. Notes on the study in general: Comparison showed that naive, central memory and Treg TCRB repertoires appeared more similar among patients than among healthy donors. All four CD4+ subsets from Type 1 diabetes patients carried moderately but significantly shorter TCRB CDR3s.

Isolated RNA was reverse transcribed in full, so expressed TCRB transcripts were sequenced. Samples of naive, central memory and regulatory T cells yielded a mean of about 3.5 million reads. Assay used: immunoSEQ multiplex PCR; TCRdb lists only in-frame clones, some missing. The sample yields 130,000 or so clones, 9.7% seen once. This receptor was taken from a middle-aged woman in good health. J is TRBJ2-3 and V is TRBV14, with a weak D call TRBD2 (7 bases). The sequenced sample was central memory CD4+ T cells from blood. CDR3 DNA: TGTGCCAGCAGCCAAGGCGCGGGGGCCTACACAGATACGCAGTATTTT. Translated: CASSQGAGAYTDTQYF.